This T cell receptor (beta chain) is drawn from a study of blood T cell repertoires in COVID-19. There are 13 residues in the CDR3. The ends were cut back, 0 bases at V and 8 bases at J, with 11 bases in the middle. Looked up from germline, CDR1 is SGHDT and CDR2 is YYEEEE. In the source study's methods: Reference gene primers were amplified, and this amplification served to estimate nucleated cell counts. Some clones are missing from TCRdb's copy, which holds only in-frame ones; the method was immunoSEQ multiplex PCR. V, J and clone size reflect that table, while D and trimming were determined from the DNA. The data contain around 140,000 clones, approximately 87% of them singletons.

The V gene is TRBV5-6, the J gene TRBJ1-2; the D is unclear. This receptor was taken from a man between 50 and 59 years old with active COVID-19. Material: peripheral blood. CDR3 bases: TGTGCCAGCAGCTTGGTCGGGGATGGGGGCTACACCTTC. It yields the protein CASSLVGDGGYTF.